This TCR beta chain appears in the sequencing data of a study of PD-L1 blockade in urothelial cancer. Study context: Median T cell yield per blood sample was about 140,000 cells. Study findings and constraints: Tumor-associated blood clones were expanded more by durable-benefit patients at 3 weeks.

This clone was counted only a few times. The antigen is undetermined. This sample includes further DNA sequences coding for the same CDR3. Assay: immunoSEQ multiplex PCR; the TCRdb copy retains only in-frame clones and omits some. The sample yields around 82,000 clones, over 80% seen once. Stated time point: pretreatment peripheral blood. V lost 5 bases and J lost 1; bases outside the gene matches: 4. This CDR3 comprises 14 residues. The germline gives CDR1 SEHNR, CDR2 FQNEAQ (reference sequence). The sample in question was PBMCs, obtained around atezolizumab (anti-PD-L1) treatment. The gene calls are TRBV7-9 and TRBJ1-1, with 7 bases identical to TRBD1. The receptor's source is a man between 60 and 75 years old with urothelial cancer. The CDR3 coding sequence is TGTGCCAGCAGCCTGGGGACAGCGAACACTGAAGCTTTCTTT. Translated: CASSLGTANTEAFF.